Included here is one T cell receptor beta chain sequence, with context. Its recognized antigen is unknown. Base qualities were left out, and no much larger clone turns up one base away. These data originate in a study of blood T cell repertoires in COVID-19 (dated by TCRdb to 2020 to 2021). Background for the entire study: Samples covering the acute and convalescent phases of COVID-19 were provided by collaborators in the United States, Italy and Spain. The prospective study material was composed of cDNA or gDNA derived from T cells, B-cell-depleted T cells, or PBMCs. Deeply sampled blood TCRbeta repertoires from subjects exposed to, actively infected with, or recovered from COVID-19 were included in the dataset. The repertoires were released in a freely available public database intended as a resource for research on the immune response to SARS-CoV-2. Samples were obtained from the ongoing ImmuneRACE study (first 160 participants) and from 1,200 or so subjects provided by 6 global collaborators. Nearly every sample came with metadata listing a de-identified subject ID, COVID-19 status, age in years and sex. HLA class I and class II types, where available, came from metadata supplied by the sample provider rather than from assay-based typing.

TCRbeta CDR3 regions were amplified from genomic DNA using the immunoSEQ Assay, a bias-controlled multiplex PCR. As for the original processing: Nucleated cell counts per sample were estimated from amplification of reference gene primers within the assay. Sequence reads were collapsed and filtered to measure the absolute abundance of every unique TCRbeta CDR3 rearrangement. For each sample, productive Simpson clonality was calculated by taking the square root of Simpson's diversity index across productive rearrangements. TCRdb mirrors the immuneACCESS table, restricted to in-frame sequences. Some clones are absent from its copies; in checked studies, under half trace to an unresolved V gene, and the reason for the others is unknown. D and trimming were read from the DNA, whereas the V and J calls and clone size are those reported in that table. The sample contains some 66,000 clones, around 90% of them found a single time. 6% to 9.5% of the sample is held by the ten biggest clonotypes.

The CDR3 sequence holds 12 residues, the cysteine and phenylalanine included. Left in the record is the CDR3 DNA by itself, 36 bases read in frame from the first base. Trimming costs V 6 bases and J 4 bases, and their ends lie 10 bases apart. Paper-wide results and their limitations: How much clinical and demographic metadata was included differed by source and by participant, and the metadata was provided uncurated.

The collaborating institutions used their own protocols to collect whole blood in K2EDTA tubes. For TCRbeta analysis, collaborator samples were shipped as frozen whole blood, as isolated PBMCs, or as DNA extracted from either sample type. This receptor was identified in a human donor in a cohort sampled during active COVID-19. Recombination joined TRBV12-3 or TRBV12-4 with TRBJ2-7; TRBD1 is perhaps the D gene, given 5 matching bases. Sequenced: peripheral blood. The CDR3 has the sequence CASRQDMYEQYF. The nucleotide sequence reads TGTGCCAGCAGACAGGACATGTACGAGCAGTACTTC.